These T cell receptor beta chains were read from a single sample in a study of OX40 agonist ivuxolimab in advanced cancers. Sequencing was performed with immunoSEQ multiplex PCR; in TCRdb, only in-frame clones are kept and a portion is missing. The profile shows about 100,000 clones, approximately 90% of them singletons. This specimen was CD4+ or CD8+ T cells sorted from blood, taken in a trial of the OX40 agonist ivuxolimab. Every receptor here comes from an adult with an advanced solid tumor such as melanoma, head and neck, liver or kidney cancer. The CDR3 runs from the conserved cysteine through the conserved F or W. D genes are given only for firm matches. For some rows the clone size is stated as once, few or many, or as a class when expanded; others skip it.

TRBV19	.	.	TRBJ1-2	CASSMTEKYGYTF	TGTGCCAGTAGTATGACAGAGAAGTATGGCTACACCTTC
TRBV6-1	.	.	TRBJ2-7	CASSEATLGEQYF	TGTGCCAGCAGTGAAGCTACCCTGGGGGAGCAGTACTTC
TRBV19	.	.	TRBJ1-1	CASSISGAVNTEAFF	TGTGCCAGTAGTATAAGCGGGGCAGTGAACACTGAAGCTTTCTTT
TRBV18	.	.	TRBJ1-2	CASSPPPESSGYTF	TGTGCCAGCTCACCACCGCCAGAATCCTCTGGCTACACCTTC
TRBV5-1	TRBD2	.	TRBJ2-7	CASSWGTSGNYEQYF	TGCGCCAGCAGCTGGGGGACTAGCGGCAACTACGAGCAGTACTTC
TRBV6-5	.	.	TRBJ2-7	CASSYSNRGGGEQYF	TGTGCCAGCAGTTACTCGAACAGGGGAGGGGGCGAGCAGTACTTC
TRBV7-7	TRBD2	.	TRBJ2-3	CASSLGTSWAGDTQYF	TGTGCCAGCAGCTTAGGGACTAGTTGGGCTGGAGATACGCAGTATTTT
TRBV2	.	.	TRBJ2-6	CASTMTRSGANVLTF	TGTGCCAGCACTATGACCCGCTCTGGGGCCAACGTCCTGACTTTC
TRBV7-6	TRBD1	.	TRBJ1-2	CASSPGQALGYTF	TGTGCCAGCAGCCCTGGACAGGCTCTTGGCTACACCTTC
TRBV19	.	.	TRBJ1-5	CASSSRLNQPQHF	TGTGCCAGTAGTTCCCGCTTAAATCAGCCCCAGCATTTT
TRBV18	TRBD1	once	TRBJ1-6	CASSPMGQGDSPLHF	TGTGCCAGCTCACCGATGGGACAGGGAGATTCACCCCTCCACTTT
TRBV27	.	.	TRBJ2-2	CASHTGILNTGELFF	TGTGCCAGCCACACCGGGATACTAAACACCGGGGAGCTGTTTTTT
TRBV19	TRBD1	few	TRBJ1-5	CASRPGQSSNQPQHF	TGTGCCAGTAGGCCGGGACAGTCAAGCAATCAGCCCCAGCATTTT
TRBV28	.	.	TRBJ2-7	CASKRGIGDEQYF	TGTGCCAGCAAACGGGGGATAGGCGACGAGCAGTACTTC
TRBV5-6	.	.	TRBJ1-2	CASSLGQLNYGYTF	TGTGCCAGCAGCTTGGGACAGCTTAACTATGGCTACACCTTC
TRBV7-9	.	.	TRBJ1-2	CASRETGDRYGYTF	TGTGCCAGCAGAGAAACGGGGGACCGATATGGCTACACCTTC
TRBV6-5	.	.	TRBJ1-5	CASSPVSQNQPQHF	TGTGCCAGCAGTCCCGTCTCTCAAAATCAGCCCCAGCATTTT
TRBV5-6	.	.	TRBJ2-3	CASSPRWGTDTQYF	TGTGCCAGCAGCCCTCGATGGGGCACAGATACGCAGTATTTT
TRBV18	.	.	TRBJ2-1	CASSPPGRDYNEQFF	TGTGCCAGCTCACCACCGGGACGGGACTACAATGAGCAGTTCTTC
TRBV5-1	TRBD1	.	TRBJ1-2	CASSGQGANYGYTF	TGCGCCAGCAGCGGACAGGGGGCGAATTATGGCTACACCTTC
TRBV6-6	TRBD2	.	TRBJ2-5	CATLGGMYQETQYF	TGTGCCACCCTGGGGGGGATGTACCAAGAGACCCAGTACTTC
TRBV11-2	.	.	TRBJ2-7	CASSLGLPGPYEQYF	TGTGCCAGCAGCTTGGGCCTTCCGGGACCCTACGAGCAGTACTTC
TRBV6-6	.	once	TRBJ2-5	CASSYRGTHQETQYF	TGTGCCAGCAGTTACCGCGGGACCCACCAAGAGACCCAGTACTTC
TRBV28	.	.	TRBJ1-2	CASTTHPLPSYTF	TGTGCCAGCACTACACATCCCCTCCCTAGCTACACCTTC
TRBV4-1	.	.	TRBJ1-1	CASSQADRDMNTEAFF	TGCGCCAGCAGCCAAGCAGACAGAGACATGAACACTGAAGCTTTCTTT
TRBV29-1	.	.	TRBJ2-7	CSVGRGMSSYEQYF	TGCAGCGTTGGGCGGGGTATGAGCTCCTACGAGCAGTACTTC
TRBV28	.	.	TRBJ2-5	CASSLCPPLAGWVPVTQYF	TGTGCCAGCAGTTTATGCCCCCCCCTGGCAGGGTGGGTCCCGGTGACCCAGTACTTC
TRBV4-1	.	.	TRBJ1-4	CASSQDLGEWEKLFF	TGCGCCAGCAGCCAAGATTTGGGGGAATGGGAAAAACTGTTTTTT
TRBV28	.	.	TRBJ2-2	CASSLQLQGDTGELFF	TGTGCCAGCAGCCTCCAACTCCAAGGGGACACCGGGGAGCTGTTTTTT
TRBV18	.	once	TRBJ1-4	CASSLVQGIFATNEKLFF	TGTGCCAGCTCACTGGTACAGGGTATCTTTGCAACTAATGAAAAACTGTTTTTT
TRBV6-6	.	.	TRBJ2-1	CASSYGGVDYNEQFF	TGTGCCAGCAGTTACGGCGGGGTGGACTACAATGAGCAGTTCTTC
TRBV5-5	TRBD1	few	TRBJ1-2	CASSSGQNYGYTF	TGTGCCAGCAGCTCGGGACAGAACTATGGCTACACCTTC
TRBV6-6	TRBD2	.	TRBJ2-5	CASSPGGAGQETQYF	TGTGCCAGCAGCCCCGGGGGGGCAGGACAAGAGACCCAGTACTTC
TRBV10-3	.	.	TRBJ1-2	CAISGDTSGGNYGYTF	TGTGCCATCAGTGGAGACACTTCGGGGGGTAACTATGGCTACACCTTC
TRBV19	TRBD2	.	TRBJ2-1	CASSMGLTGASYNEQFF	TGTGCCAGTAGTATGGGACTAACCGGAGCCTCCTACAATGAGCAGTTCTTC
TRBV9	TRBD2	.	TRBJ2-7	CASSVLAVGPYEQYF	TGTGCCAGCAGCGTACTAGCGGTGGGGCCCTACGAGCAGTACTTC
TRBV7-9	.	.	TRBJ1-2	CASSLGRNYGYTF	TGTGCCAGCAGCTTAGGGCGGAACTATGGCTACACCTTC
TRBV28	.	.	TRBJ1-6	CASSRLGSPLHF	TGTGCCAGCAGCAGGCTGGGGTCACCCCTCCACTTT
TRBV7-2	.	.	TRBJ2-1	CASSPHRSNEQFF	TGTGCCAGCAGCCCTCATCGAAGCAATGAGCAGTTCTTC
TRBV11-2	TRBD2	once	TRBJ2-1	CASSFRTGTSVNNEQFF	TGTGCCAGCAGCTTTCGAACCGGGACTAGCGTGAACAATGAGCAGTTCTTC
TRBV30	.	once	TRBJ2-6	CAWSVGGDGANVLTF	TGTGCCTGGAGTGTAGGTGGGGATGGGGCCAACGTCCTGACTTTC
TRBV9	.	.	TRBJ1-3	CASSLYQAPGNTIYF	TGTGCCAGCAGCCTTTACCAGGCTCCTGGAAACACCATATATTTT
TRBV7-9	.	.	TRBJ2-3	CASSESRGTDTQYF	TGTGCCAGCAGCGAAAGCCGTGGCACAGATACGCAGTATTTT
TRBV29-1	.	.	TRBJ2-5	CSVSNTGTHQETQYF	TGCAGCGTCTCTAATACCGGGACACACCAAGAGACCCAGTACTTC
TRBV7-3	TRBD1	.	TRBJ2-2	CASGEGAFNTGELFF	TGTGCCAGCGGCGAGGGGGCGTTTAACACCGGGGAGCTGTTTTTT
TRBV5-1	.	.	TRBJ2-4	CASSLLQGLAKNIQYF	TGCGCCAGCAGCCTGTTACAGGGCCTAGCCAAAAACATTCAGTACTTC
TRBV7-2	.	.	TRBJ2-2	CASSLDPVMGNTGELFF	TGTGCCAGCAGCTTAGATCCAGTGATGGGTAACACCGGGGAGCTGTTTTTT
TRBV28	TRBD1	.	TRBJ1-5	CASGNRGPNNQPQHF	TGTGCCAGCGGTAACAGGGGGCCGAACAATCAGCCCCAGCATTTT
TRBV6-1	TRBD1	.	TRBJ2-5	CASSKGQGQETQYF	TGTGCCAGCAGTAAGGGACAGGGACAAGAGACCCAGTACTTC
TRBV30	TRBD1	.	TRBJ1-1	CAWSEQGLTEAFF	TGTGCCTGGAGCGAACAGGGGCTCACTGAAGCTTTCTTT
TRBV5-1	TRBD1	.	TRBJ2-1	CASSLRDRGPYNEQFF	TGCGCCAGCAGCTTGAGGGACAGGGGTCCCTACAATGAGCAGTTCTTC
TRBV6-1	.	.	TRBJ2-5	CASSDLARGGETQYF	TGTGCCAGCAGTGACCTAGCGAGGGGGGGAGAGACCCAGTACTTC
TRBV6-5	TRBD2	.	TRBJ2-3	CASSSGLVGTDTQYF	TGTGCCAGCAGTTCTGGACTAGTCGGCACAGATACGCAGTATTTT
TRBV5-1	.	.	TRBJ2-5	CASSLAPRGAETQYF	TGCGCCAGCAGCCTAGCCCCCCGCGGGGCCGAGACCCAGTACTTC
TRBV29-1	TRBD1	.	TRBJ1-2	CSVTSAGTGAQYTF	TGCAGCGTGACCTCCGCCGGGACAGGGGCTCAATACACCTTC
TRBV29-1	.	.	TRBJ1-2	CSVDSYGYTF	TGCAGCGTTGATTCCTATGGCTACACCTTC
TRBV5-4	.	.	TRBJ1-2	CASSLATAANYGYTF	TGTGCCAGCAGTCTGGCTACGGCAGCTAACTATGGCTACACCTTC
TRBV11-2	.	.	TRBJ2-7	CASSLGADSSYEQYF	TGTGCCAGCAGCTTAGGCGCCGACAGCTCCTACGAGCAGTACTTC
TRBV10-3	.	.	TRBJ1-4	CAISPGPATNEKLFF	TGTGCCATCAGCCCTGGACCAGCAACTAATGAAAAACTGTTTTTT